One sample yielded the 30 T cell receptor beta chains listed below, sequenced in a study of control samples from healthy donors and cancer patients. Assay used: immunoSEQ multiplex PCR; TCRdb lists only in-frame clones, some missing. In the table there are roughly 130,000 clones, around 93% of which are singletons. Sequencing was carried out using PBMCs. Every receptor here comes from a man aged 45-65 years with head and neck cancer.

The chain uses TRBV7-9 and TRBJ2-3; 7 bases fit TRBD1. The CDR3 runs 16 residues. Germline loops: CDR1 SEHNR, CDR2 FQNEAQ (reference sequence). V lost 2 bases and J lost 1; bases outside the gene matches: 6. The DNA of the CDR3 is TGTGCCAGCAGCTTAACGGCCGGGACAGGCACAGATACGCAGTATTTT. Translating gives CASSLTAGTGTDTQYF.

V usage is TRBV6-2 or TRBV6-3 and J usage is TRBJ2-3; 10 bases match TRBD1. J was trimmed by 2 bases and V by 5 bases; bases with no gene match: 4. There are 15 residues in the CDR3. Per germline, CDR1 MNHEY and CDR2 SVGEGT. The CDR3 spells CASSGGQGYTDTQYF. The CDR3 DNA is TGTGCCAGCAGTGGGGGACAGGGGTACACAGATACGCAGTATTTT.

V is TRBV30 and J is TRBJ2-3, with D hard to call. In germline, CDR1 is GTSNPN, CDR2 SVGIG (reference sequence). The CDR3 sequence is 14 residues long. V was pared by 1 base and J by 0 bases, with 8 bases between. CDR3 sequence (DNA): TGTGCCTGGAGTGCGCCAACTAGCACAGATACGCAGTATTTT. It translates to CAWSAPTSTDTQYF.

The chain combines TRBV7-2 with TRBJ1-4; D perhaps matches TRBD1 (5 bases). Germline CDR1 reads SGHTA; CDR2 reads FQGNSA. The ends were cut back, 1 base at V and 6 bases at J, with 15 bases in the middle. The CDR3 contains 16 residues. The CDR3 coding sequence is TGTGCCAGCAGCTTAGAAGGTTGGGGCGAGGATGAAAAACTGTTTTTT. It encodes CASSLEGWGEDEKLFF.

The chain recombines TRBV28 with TRBJ2-7; TRBD1 aligns across 7 bases. The CDR3 spans 16 residues. The V and J ends lost 6 bases and 0 bases, in that order; junction bases with no gene match: 11. Germline V gives CDR1 MDHEN, CDR2 SYDVKM. CDR3 in DNA: TGTGCCAGCAGCCACGCACAGGGGTGGTCCTCCTACGAGCAGTACTTC. This translates into CASSHAQGWSSYEQYF. Supplemented by reference TRBV28 and TRBJ2-7, the full variable domain reads DVKVTQSSRYLVKRTGEKVFLECVQDMDHENMFWYRQDPGLGLRLIYFSYDVKMKEKGDIPEGYSVSREKKERFSLILESASTNQTSMYLCASSHAQGWSSYEQYFGPGTRLTVT.

The genes are TRBV28 and TRBJ2-5; unclear D gene. This CDR3 contains 11 residues. Germline lookup yields CDR1 MDHEN and CDR2 SYDVKM. The germline V and J ends were trimmed by 2 bases and 4 bases, with 2 bases remaining between them. The CDR3 DNA sequence: TGTGCCAGCAGTTTAGGAGAGACCCAGTACTTC. It specifies CASSLGETQYF.

The rearrangement joins TRBV6-1 to TRBJ1-2, with D perhaps TRBD1 (5 bases). The V end lost 2 bases, the J end lost 9 bases, and 13 bases lay between the germline ends. The CDR3 covers 13 residues. CDR1 and CDR2 (germline): MNHNS, SASEGT. CDR3 loop: CASSEKGRTRYTF. CDR3 in DNA: TGTGCCAGCAGTGAAAAGGGACGAACCCGCTACACCTTC.

This clone was counted once. V usage is TRBV18 and J usage is TRBJ2-7; D is unresolved. Germline V gene lookup returns CDR1 KGHSH and CDR2 LQKENI. The CDR3 has 16 residues. The germline V and J ends were trimmed by 3 bases and 3 bases, with 18 bases remaining between them. The CDR3 sequence: CASSPRTLDSGYEQYF. CDR3 sequence (DNA): TGTGCCAGCTCACCGCGCACATTAGACTCTGGCTACGAGCAGTACTTC.

V gene TRBV4-2 combines with J gene TRBJ2-1; 9 nucleotides match TRBD2. CDR1 is LGHNA, CDR2 YNFKEQ, per germline. With V trimmed by 4 bases and J by 4 bases, 11 bases remained unmatched. This CDR3 spans 17 amino acids. The CDR3 DNA reads as TGTGCCAGCAGCCGGACGATAAGCGGGGGGCCATACAATGAGCAGTTCTTC. Encoded protein: CASSRTISGGPYNEQFF.

The chain recombines TRBV19 with TRBJ2-4; 7 bases line up with TRBD1. The CDR3 has 17 amino acids. Germline trimming cut 3 bases from V and 1 base from J; bases unmatched to any gene: 9. Per germline, CDR1 LNHDA and CDR2 SQIVND (reference sequence). The CDR3 DNA reads as TGTGCCAGTAGTATCGGTTCTAGGGGGCATGCCAAAAACATTCAGTACTTC. Its translation: CASSIGSRGHAKNIQYF.

The chain combines TRBV7-6 with TRBJ2-7; no definite D call. The CDR3 has 14 amino acids. Between the trimmed V and J ends, which lost 3 bases and 2 bases, there was a span of 11 bases. Germline V gene lookup returns CDR1 SGHVS and CDR2 FNYEAQ. CDR3 in amino acids: CASSLGRLPYEQYF. DNA for the CDR3: TGTGCCAGCAGCTTGGGCAGGCTTCCCTACGAGCAGTACTTC.

This clone has just one count. V is TRBV6-2 or TRBV6-3 and J is TRBJ2-7; weak D call: TRBD2 (5 bases). The CDR3 runs 16 residues. V was pared by 2 bases and J by 1 base, with 15 bases between. Per the germline V gene, CDR1 is MNHEY and CDR2 is SVGEGT. CDR3 nucleotide sequence: TGTGCCAGCAGTTACCGTCTGGGAGAGGGTTCCTACGAGCAGTACTTC. Translated, it gives CASSYRLGEGSYEQYF.

About this clone: Its ends do not fully match the called genes, so a read error is possible. The chain combines TRBV6-2 or TRBV6-3 with TRBJ2-3; TRBD2 is a possible D gene (6 bases). The CDR3 totals 12 residues. Per the germline V gene, CDR1 is MNHEY and CDR2 is SVGEGT. The CDR3 loop is CASSLLAAPVNF. The CDR3 DNA reads as TGTGCCAGCAGTTTATTAGCGGCGCCCGTAAATTTT.

The chain links TRBV18 to TRBJ1-2; 7 bases line up with TRBD1. The germline gives CDR1 KGHSH, CDR2 LQKENI. Germline trimming cut 3 bases from V and 5 bases from J; bases unmatched to any gene: 9. This CDR3 region has 15 residues. The CDR3 reads CASSPPGQEGYGYTF. For the CDR3, the DNA is TGTGCCAGCTCACCCCCTGGACAGGAGGGGTATGGCTACACCTTC.

The chain links TRBV28 to TRBJ2-7, with D perhaps matching TRBD2 (6 bases). Germline V lookup: CDR1 MDHEN, CDR2 SYDVKM. Trimming shortened V by 5 bases and J by 2 bases, and 13 bases separated the two germline ends. This CDR3 is built from 14 residues. In DNA, the CDR3 is TGTGCCAGCAGTACCCTTGGGGGGACCTACGAGCAGTACTTC. It codes for CASSTLGGTYEQYF.

The J gene is TRBJ2-7, the V gene TRBV19; no reliable D call. This CDR3 comprises 15 residues. V was pared by 3 bases and J by 2 bases, with 14 bases between. Looked up from germline, CDR1 is LNHDA and CDR2 is SQIVND (reference sequence). The CDR3 loop is CASSIRHEITYEQYF. CDR3 DNA sequence: TGTGCCAGTAGTATCCGGCACGAAATTACCTACGAGCAGTACTTC.

The rearrangement uses TRBV6-5 and TRBJ2-1, with TRBD2 as a possible D gene (5 bases). Germline assignment: CDR1 MNHEY and CDR2 SVGAGI. CDR3 length: 16 amino acids. Deletions cut 1 base from V and 5 bases from J, with 15 bases between. CDR3 DNA sequence: TGTGCCAGCAGTTACTGCCAGAAGGACTGCCACAATGAGCAGTTCTTC. Amino acids: CASSYCQKDCHNEQFF.

The rearrangement links TRBV5-1 to TRBJ2-1; 9 bases are shared with TRBD1. V was clipped by 4 bases and J by 4 bases; unmatched bases: 6. The germline gives CDR1 SGHRS, CDR2 YFSETQ. The CDR3 consists of 15 residues. CDR3 protein: CASSAGQGPYNEQFF. Here the CDR3 DNA reads TGCGCCAGCAGCGCGGGACAGGGCCCATACAATGAGCAGTTCTTC.

This chain joins TRBV9 and TRBJ1-1; D gene uncertain. The CDR3 totals 14 residues. Deletions cut 0 bases from V and 1 base from J, with 7 bases between. The germline CDR1 and CDR2 sequences are SGDLS and YYNGEE. The CDR3 sequence is CASSVAVENTEAFF. The CDR3 nucleotides read TGTGCCAGCAGCGTAGCCGTTGAGAACACTGAAGCTTTCTTT.

The gene calls are TRBV12-3 or TRBV12-4 and TRBJ1-6; D not certain. Trimming removed 5 bases at V and 5 bases at J, with 7 bases between. The CDR3 consists of 13 residues. The CDR3 here is CASSRYHNSPLHF. The CDR3 region has the DNA TGTGCCAGCAGTCGCTACCATAATTCACCCCTCCACTTT.

The chain carries TRBV7-9 and TRBJ2-5; no clear D gene. CDR1 is SEHNR, CDR2 FQNEAQ, per germline (reference sequence). There are 15 residues in the CDR3. V was cut by 1 base and J by 4 bases, with 13 bases left in between. DNA for the CDR3: TGTGCCAGCAGCTTAGGCCGCCCGCGAGGAGAGACCCAGTACTTC. This encodes CASSLGRPRGETQYF.

This clone has only one observation. This chain uses TRBV7-9 with TRBJ1-2; no clear D gene. This CDR3 is 14 amino acids long. Germline lookup yields CDR1 SEHNR and CDR2 FQNEAQ (reference sequence). V was trimmed by 1 base and J by 7 bases, leaving 13 bases between them. The CDR3 bases are TGTGCCAGCAGCTTAGATGTGGGCGTGAGTGGCTACACCTTC. Protein: CASSLDVGVSGYTF.

The chain recombines TRBV6-5 with TRBJ1-1, with TRBD1 as a possible D gene (5 bases). The germline V gene encodes CDR1 MNHEY and CDR2 SVGAGI. Between the trimmed V and J ends, which lost 2 bases and 3 bases, there was a span of 13 bases. This CDR3 region has 15 residues. The CDR3 DNA sequence: TGTGCCAGCAGTTACCGTCTGGGACGGGACACTGAAGCTTTCTTT. Its translation is CASSYRLGRDTEAFF.

J is TRBJ1-2 and V is TRBV7-9; D uncertain. Trimming removed 5 bases from V and 0 bases from J, with 10 bases in between. The V gene's germline CDR1 is SEHNR and CDR2 FQNEAQ (reference sequence). CDR3 length: 14 residues. The CDR3 protein is CASSPGGSNYGYTF. CDR3 nucleotides: TGTGCCAGCAGCCCCGGTGGGTCTAACTATGGCTACACCTTC.

The genes are TRBV12-3 or TRBV12-4 and TRBJ2-1; 8 bases align to TRBD2. Unmatched junction bases numbered 9, after V lost 8 bases and J lost 9 bases. This CDR3 region has 13 residues. The CDR3 loop is CASSGTSNSEQFF. The DNA for the CDR3 is TGTGCCAGCTCCGGGACTAGTAATAGTGAGCAGTTCTTC.

This chain joins TRBV4-2 and TRBJ1-4, with D possibly matching TRBD1 (6 bases). CDR1 LGHNA and CDR2 YNFKEQ come from the germline V gene. Trimming pared 1 base from V and 6 bases from J, leaving 15 bases between. The CDR3 has 16 amino acids. CDR3 sequence (DNA): TGTGCCAGCAGCCAAGCTTCCAGGGGAGATGATGAAAAACTGTTTTTT. This translates into CASSQASRGDDEKLFF.

CDR3 residues: CASRTVGGPGEKLFF. The CDR3 coding sequence is TGTGCCAGCCGCACGGTTGGGGGTCCAGGCGAAAAACTGTTTTTT. V and J are TRBV19 and TRBJ1-4; D possibly corresponds to TRBD1 (5 bases). Germline lookup yields CDR1 LNHDA and CDR2 SQIVND (reference sequence). The length of the CDR3 is 15 residues. With 9 bases removed from V and 8 bases from J, the gap between germline ends came to 22 bases.

The chain uses TRBV15 and TRBJ2-7; 9 bases match TRBD2. V lost 3 bases, J lost 3 bases, and 9 bases stayed unmatched. This CDR3 is built from 16 residues. The germline V gene has CDR1 LNHNV and CDR2 YYDKDF (reference sequence). Here the CDR3 DNA reads TGTGCCACCAGCAGGAGGTTAGCGGGGGCAAACTACGAGCAGTACTTC. Encoded protein: CATSRRLAGANYEQYF.

The sample holds one count of this clone. This rearrangement joins TRBV5-4 to TRBJ1-2, with D unclear. In germline, CDR1 is SGHNT, CDR2 YYREEE (reference sequence). Trimming left V 4 bases short and J 2 bases short, with 15 bases between. This CDR3 has 15 amino acids. The CDR3 region has the DNA TGTGCCAGCAGCGTGGCCCCCAAGGAGAACTATGGCTACACCTTC. It yields the protein CASSVAPKENYGYTF.

This chain joins TRBV6-5 and TRBJ2-3; the D gene is possibly TRBD2 (6 bases). The V end was cut by 8 bases, the J end by 0 bases, with 12 bases between. CDR3 length equals 14 residues. Germline CDR1 MNHEY, CDR2 SVGAGI. The CDR3 loop reads CASCSGPSTDTQYF. As DNA, the CDR3 is TGTGCCAGCTGTAGCGGCCCGAGCACAGATACGCAGTATTTT.